The 9 T cell receptor beta chains presented below share a single source sample, sequenced in a study of T-cell reconstitution after alpha-beta-depleted transplantation in children. Molecular barcoding with unique molecular identifiers was used for the TCRbeta library. TCRdb passed the PCR reads through MiXCR, listing each CDR3 protein once. The sample includes 100,000 or so distinct CDR3 sequences, about 16% of them seen just once. The specimen comprised PBMCs, mostly from graft donor cells, sampled 180 days after TCRalphabeta/CD19-depleted stem cell transplant. These receptors were obtained from a male patient between 2 and 9 years old who had a stem cell transplant for acute lymphoblastic leukemia, so the T cells may come from the graft donor.

This clonotype has only a few counts. This chain connects TRBV29-1 to TRBJ2-7; tentatively, D is TRBD1 or TRBD2 (5 bases each). V lost 4 bases to trimming and J lost 4 bases, with 8 bases between them. Germline V gives CDR1 SQVTM, CDR2 ANQGSEA. There are 11 residues in the CDR3. CDR3 sequence (DNA): TGCAGCGTTGGGGACGGTTACGAGCAGTACTTC. Protein: CSVGDGYEQYF.

The chain joins TRBV7-2 to TRBJ1-2; 12 bases agree with TRBD1. Germline V gene data show CDR1 as SGHTA and CDR2 as FQGNSA. This CDR3 has 16 residues. Germline trimming cut 5 bases from V and 7 bases from J; bases unmatched to any gene: 11. The CDR3 region has the DNA TGTGCCAGCAGCAAACCGGGACAGGGGGCAATGGGTGGCTACACCTTC. It codes for CASSKPGQGAMGGYTF.

This clonotype was counted between two and nine times. V and J are TRBV5-1 and TRBJ1-1; no clear D gene. CDR1 SGHRS and CDR2 YFSETQ come from the germline V gene. V shed 4 bases and J shed 3 bases, with 16 bases lying between them. The CDR3 sequence is 15 residues long. In DNA form, the CDR3 reads TGCGCCAGCAGCCTGGAGTACAATAGAGACACTGAAGCTTTCTTT. It encodes CASSLEYNRDTEAFF. The full variable domain, completed using reference TRBV5-1 and TRBJ1-1, is KAGVTQTPRYLIKTRGQQVTLSCSPISGHRSVSWYQQTPGQGLQFLFEYFSETQRNKGNFPGRFSGRQFSNSRSEMNVSTLELGDSALYLCASSLEYNRDTEAFFGQGTRLTVV.

CDR3 amino acids: CASRQTGGESQPQHF. DNA of the CDR3: TGTGCCAGCAGGCAGACAGGGGGCGAAAGTCAGCCCCAGCATTTT. The chain links TRBV6-1 to TRBJ1-5, with 10 bases that match TRBD1. The CDR3 has 15 amino acids. J lost 6 bases, V lost 6 bases, and 8 bases had no gene match. CDR1 and CDR2 from the germline V gene are MNHNS and SASEGT.

This chain connects TRBV6-6 to TRBJ2-7; 8 bases line up with TRBD1. Germline-derived CDR1 and CDR2 are MNHNY and SVGAGI (reference sequence). V gave up 10 bases and J gave up 8 bases; unmatched junction bases: 13. The CDR3 is 13 residues long. The CDR3 region is CATDPGQGNKQYF. CDR3 in DNA: TGTGCCACCGACCCCGGACAGGGCAACAAGCAGTACTTC.

The chain couples TRBV14 to TRBJ2-2, with D possibly matching TRBD1 (6 bases). Trimming stripped 4 bases from V and 0 bases from J, with 12 bases between. CDR1 is SGHDN, CDR2 FVKESK, per germline. The CDR3 is made up of 16 amino acids. CDR3 coding DNA: TGTGCCAGCAGCCTAGACAGGACCGCGAACACCGGGGAGCTGTTTTTT. The encoded protein is CASSLDRTANTGELFF. Based on the CDR3 plus reference TRBV14 and TRBJ2-2, the full variable domain is EAGVTQFPSHSVIEKGQTVTLRCDPISGHDNLYWYRRVMGKEIKFLLHFVKESKQDESGMPNNRFLAERTGGTYSTLKVQPAELEDSGVYFCASSLDRTANTGELFFGEGSRLTVL.

This clonotype was seen many times. J is TRBJ1-3 and V is TRBV12-3 or TRBV12-4, with D tentatively TRBD1 (6 bases). The CDR3 covers 17 residues. The V end lost 8 bases, the J end lost 2 bases, and 22 bases lay between the germline ends. CDR3 coding DNA: TGTGCCAGCTGTCGGACAGTCAGCTCCCTCACTGGAAACACCATATATTTT. The encoded protein is CASCRTVSSLTGNTIYF.

The chain has TRBV11-2 and TRBJ2-6; D not certain. The CDR3 contains 12 residues. V gave up 10 bases and J gave up 3 bases, with 7 bases separating them. Germline-derived CDR1 and CDR2 are SGHAT and FQNNGV. In DNA, the CDR3 is TGTGCCACTGTTTTTGGGGCCAACGTCCTGACTTTC. Amino acids: CATVFGANVLTF.

This clonotype was seen a handful of times. The chain links TRBV7-9 to TRBJ1-2, with 7 bases matching TRBD1. Germline CDR1 and CDR2: SEHNR and FQNEAQ (reference sequence). The CDR3 extends over 14 amino acids. Trimming at V came to 3 bases and at J to 5 bases, leaving 6 bases not matched to a gene. The CDR3 DNA reads TGTGCCAGCAGCTTTTCCGGGACAGTTTATGGCTACACCTTC. It is translated as CASSFSGTVYGYTF. The whole variable domain, remainder taken from reference TRBV7-9 and TRBJ1-2, is DTGVSQNPRHKITKRGQNVTFRCDPISEHNRLYWYRQTLGQGPEFLTYFQNEAQLEKSRLLSDRFSAERPKGSFSTLEIQRTEQGDSAMYLCASSFSGTVYGYTFGSGTRLTVV.